This TCR beta chain was captured by sequencing in a study of CD8 T cells in ankylosing spondylitis. This CDR3 is built from 17 residues. V lost 0 bases and J 0 bases, leaving 16 bases between the germline ends. The germline gives CDR1 SQVTM, CDR2 ANQGSEA. The table lists this clonotype with many counts. Its cognate antigen is unknown. Study-wide points: What appeared characteristic of ankylosing spondylitis blood was a TCR beta motif of several highly homologous variants. Past research had described some motif variants in reactive arthritis synovial fluid and blood.

Quantitative 5'-RACE with molecular barcodes was used to make the TCR beta libraries. TCRdb reanalysed the 5' RACE reads using MiXCR and keeps one entry per CDR3 protein. The sample carries approximately 550,000 distinct CDR3 sequences, roughly 13% recorded once. This chain joins TRBV29-1 and TRBJ2-3; D tentatively fits TRBD1 or TRBD2 (5 bases each). The sequencing input was blood, either unsorted or a sorted T cell fraction (not recorded which). The TCR originated in a male donor with ankylosing spondylitis. The CDR3 loop reads CSVEDRGASASTDTQYF. The DNA of the CDR3 is TGCAGCGTTGAAGATCGAGGGGCGAGCGCTAGCACAGATACGCAGTATTTT.